The next 21 T cell receptor beta chains were all read from a single sample in a study of response to subunit inactivated influenza vaccine. TCRdb reanalysed the RT-PCR reads using MiXCR and keeps one entry per CDR3 protein. In the table there are 500,000 to 600,000 distinct CDR3 sequences, about 14% of which are singletons. Here the sequenced sample was PBMCs from blood, taken approximately 12 days after vaccination. These receptors were collected from a middle-aged man who received an inactivated influenza vaccine.

This clonotype was counted a few times. This chain connects TRBV7-3 to TRBJ2-3; 10 bases map to TRBD1. CDR1 and CDR2 (germline): SGHTA, FQGTGA. The J segment lost 3 bases and the V segment lost 8 bases, leaving 8 bases of the junction unmatched. This CDR3 region has 15 residues. The CDR3 sequence: CASGPGQGRTDTQYF. CDR3 sequence (DNA): TGTGCCAGCGGGCCGGGACAGGGGAGAACAGATACGCAGTATTTT.

The chain joins TRBV12-3 or TRBV12-4 to TRBJ2-4, with D possibly being TRBD1 (6 bases). The CDR3 is made up of 17 amino acids. Trimming took 6 bases from V and 1 from J, leaving 19 bases between them. The CDR3 nucleotides read TGTGCCAGCAGCAATCGCCCAGGGGCCGGGGCCAAAAACATTCAGTACTTC. The encoded protein is CASSNRPGAGAKNIQYF.

This clonotype was counted only a few times. The chain carries TRBV28 and TRBJ2-7, with D possibly being TRBD2 (7 bases). V lost 2 bases, J lost 2 bases, and 10 bases lay in between. Looked up from germline, CDR1 is MDHEN and CDR2 is SYDVKM. CDR3 length: 14 residues. As DNA, the CDR3 is TGTGCCAGCAGTTTAAGGGGGGGCACCTACGAGCAGTACTTC. Encoded protein: CASSLRGGTYEQYF.

In its sample, this clonotype was seen many times. The chain uses TRBV14 and TRBJ1-1, with D perhaps matching TRBD1 (6 bases). The V end was cut by 3 bases, the J end by 5 bases, with 19 bases between. From germline, CDR1 is SGHDN and CDR2 FVKESK. The CDR3 is made up of 16 amino acids. CDR3 sequence: CASSHLNRVQGTEAFF. The CDR3 nucleotides are TGTGCCAGCAGCCACCTCAACAGGGTCCAGGGGACTGAAGCTTTCTTT.

V is TRBV28 and J is TRBJ2-7; D gene ambiguous. V was shortened by 2 bases and J by 4 bases, with 12 bases between the two germline ends. This CDR3 region has 14 residues. Germline V gives CDR1 MDHEN, CDR2 SYDVKM. Here the CDR3 reads CASSLGSTPYEQYF. DNA of the CDR3: TGTGCCAGCAGTTTAGGAAGTACCCCTTACGAGCAGTACTTC.

The chain employs TRBV6-1 and TRBJ1-1; a weak D match, TRBD1 (6 bases). Trimming took off 10 bases at V and 4 bases at J, with 19 bases between the two ends. This CDR3 is 14 amino acids long. The germline V gene encodes CDR1 MNHNS and CDR2 SASEGT. The CDR3 sequence is CATTTAGARTEAFF. CDR3 in DNA: TGTGCCACTACTACGGCAGGGGCTCGCACTGAAGCTTTCTTT.

This clonotype was detected only a few times. This chain connects TRBV29-1 to TRBJ1-1, with TRBD1 identical over 7 bases. This CDR3 has 13 residues. Germline values: CDR1 SQVTM, CDR2 ANQGSEA. Losses at the gene ends were 6 bases for V and 4 bases for J; bases not matched to a gene: 8. The CDR3 nucleotides read TGCAGCGTCAAAGGACAGGTTACCACTGAAGCTTTCTTT. Encoded protein: CSVKGQVTTEAFF.

This chain joins TRBV6-5 and TRBJ2-7, with 9 bases fitting TRBD1. Germline trimming cut 3 bases from V and 5 bases from J; bases unmatched to any gene: 11. The germline V gene encodes CDR1 MNHEY and CDR2 SVGAGI. CDR3 size: 16 residues. CDR3 in amino acids: CASSYSRTGVFHEQYF. The CDR3 bases are TGTGCCAGCAGTTATAGCCGGACAGGGGTTTTTCACGAGCAGTACTTC.

Only a few counts were recorded for this clonotype. The genes are TRBV7-9 and TRBJ1-1; D gene uncertain. The germline V gene has CDR1 SEHNR and CDR2 FQNEAQ (reference sequence). V was trimmed by 5 bases and J by 11 bases, leaving 21 bases between them. This CDR3 spans 14 amino acids. CDR3 nucleotide sequence: TGTGCCAGCAGCACTACTGGTTTACCGGGCGTCGCTTTCTTT. It specifies CASSTTGLPGVAFF.

The chain carries TRBV6-4 and TRBJ2-1; 8 bases are a match to TRBD1. V shed 4 bases and J 6 bases; nucleotides not matched to a gene: 8. This CDR3 comprises 15 residues. Germline CDR1 and CDR2: MRHNA and SNTAGT. The CDR3 is CASSVTGGPGNEQFF. CDR3 nucleotide sequence: TGTGCCAGCAGTGTAACAGGGGGTCCCGGCAATGAGCAGTTCTTC.

CDR3 DNA sequence: TGTGCCAGCAGTGCTAATCCCTCTAATCAGCCCCAGCATTTT. Its translation is CASSANPSNQPQHF. This chain joins TRBV12-3 or TRBV12-4 and TRBJ1-5; no clear D gene. V shed 5 bases and J shed 4 bases, with 12 bases lying between them. This CDR3 spans 14 amino acids.

As DNA, the CDR3 is TGTGCCAGCAGCTTACTGGTCGGGGGTGCCTACAATGAGCAGTTCTTC. Protein sequence: CASSLLVGGAYNEQFF. The genes are TRBV7-2 and TRBJ2-1, with a possible D match to TRBD2 (6 bases). CDR1 SGHTA and CDR2 FQGNSA come from the germline V gene. The CDR3 length is 16 residues. The V end lost 2 bases, the J end lost 2 bases, and 13 bases lay between the germline ends. The whole variable domain, filled in from reference TRBV7-2 and TRBJ2-1, reads GAGVSQSPSNKVTEKGKDVELRCDPISGHTALYWYRQSLGQGLEFLIYFQGNSAPDKSGLPSDRFSAERTGGSVSTLTIQRTQQEDSAVYLCASSLLVGGAYNEQFFGPGTRLTVL.

There are many counts of this clonotype. The rearrangement joins TRBV12-3 or TRBV12-4 to TRBJ2-2; 8 bases match TRBD1. Losses at the gene ends were 8 bases for V and 7 bases for J; bases not matched to a gene: 12. The CDR3 sequence is 15 residues long. The CDR3 here is CASSSNQGAGGELFF. CDR3 bases: TGTGCCAGCTCCTCGAATCAGGGGGCCGGCGGGGAGCTGTTTTTT.

This clonotype has just a few counts. The chain combines TRBV20-1 with TRBJ2-7, with a tentative D call TRBD1 (6 bases). CDR3 length: 15 amino acids. CDR1 and CDR2 (germline): DFQATT, SNEGSKA (reference sequence). V was trimmed by 1 base and J by 4 bases, leaving 17 bases between them. In nucleotides, the CDR3 is TGCAGTGCTAGAGGTGAACAGGGAACCGGGTACGAGCAGTACTTC. Its protein is CSARGEQGTGYEQYF.

This clonotype was observed many times. The rearrangement uses TRBV12-3 or TRBV12-4 and TRBJ2-1, with TRBD2 identical over 8 bases. J lost 8 bases, V lost 3 bases, and 12 bases had no gene match. This CDR3 comprises 16 residues. The CDR3, as DNA: TGTGCCAGCAGTTTTGAGTTAGCGGGACTAAAGGATGAGCAGTTCTTC. It translates to CASSFELAGLKDEQFF.

There are a few counts of this clonotype. The genes are TRBV5-1 and TRBJ1-1, with D possibly TRBD1 on 5 matching bases. With 2 bases removed from V and 0 bases from J, the gap between germline ends came to 11 bases. Germline assignment: CDR1 SGHRS and CDR2 YFSETQ. The CDR3 consists of 15 residues. CDR3 DNA sequence: TGCGCCAGCAGCTTCGACAGACTCTTGAACACTGAAGCTTTCTTT. This codes for CASSFDRLLNTEAFF.

The sample holds a few counts of this clonotype. This chain links TRBV30 with TRBJ1-2; 7 nucleotides align to TRBD1. The CDR3 extends over 13 amino acids. V shed 6 bases, J shed 6 bases, and the junction held 10 bases outside the gene matches. Germline loops: CDR1 GTSNPN, CDR2 SVGIG (reference sequence). Here the CDR3 reads CACSTGVANGYTF. CDR3 sequence (DNA): TGTGCCTGTTCCACAGGGGTCGCTAATGGCTACACCTTC.

This chain links TRBV3-1 with TRBJ2-7; 8 bases map to TRBD1. The germline gives CDR1 LGHDT, CDR2 YNNKEL (reference sequence). There are 14 residues in the CDR3. The trim removed 6 bases at V and 0 bases at J, leaving 4 bases unmatched. The CDR3: CASSQGATSYEQYF. CDR3 bases: TGTGCCAGCAGTCAGGGGGCGACCTCCTACGAGCAGTACTTC.

This clonotype was seen a few times. The genes are TRBV3-1 and TRBJ2-7; 9 bases match TRBD1. The CDR3 consists of 14 residues. Germline loops: CDR1 LGHDT, CDR2 YNNKEL (reference sequence). With 3 bases clipped from V and 7 bases from J, the junction kept 7 bases outside the gene matches. CDR3 region: CASSHRDRDGEQYF. For the CDR3, the DNA is TGTGCCAGCAGCCACCGGGACAGGGATGGAGAGCAGTACTTC.

The chain joins TRBV6-1 to TRBJ1-6, with D possibly matching TRBD1 (6 bases). This CDR3 contains 16 residues. V lost 3 bases to trimming and J lost 3 bases, with 12 bases between them. Looked up from germline, CDR1 is MNHNS and CDR2 is SASEGT. The CDR3 DNA reads TGTGCCAGCAGTGACGGGGGGCTATTCTATAATTCACCCCTCCACTTT. Amino acids: CASSDGGLFYNSPLHF.

This clonotype came up many times. This chain uses TRBV15 with TRBJ2-1; either TRBD1 or TRBD2 may fit D (5 bases each). CDR1 is LNHNV and CDR2 is YYDKDF in the germline V gene (reference sequence). The CDR3 has 12 amino acids. V was clipped by 6 bases and J by 6 bases, with 9 bases between them. The CDR3 sequence: CATSKGRNEQFF. DNA for the CDR3: TGTGCCACCAGTAAGGGACGCAATGAGCAGTTCTTC.